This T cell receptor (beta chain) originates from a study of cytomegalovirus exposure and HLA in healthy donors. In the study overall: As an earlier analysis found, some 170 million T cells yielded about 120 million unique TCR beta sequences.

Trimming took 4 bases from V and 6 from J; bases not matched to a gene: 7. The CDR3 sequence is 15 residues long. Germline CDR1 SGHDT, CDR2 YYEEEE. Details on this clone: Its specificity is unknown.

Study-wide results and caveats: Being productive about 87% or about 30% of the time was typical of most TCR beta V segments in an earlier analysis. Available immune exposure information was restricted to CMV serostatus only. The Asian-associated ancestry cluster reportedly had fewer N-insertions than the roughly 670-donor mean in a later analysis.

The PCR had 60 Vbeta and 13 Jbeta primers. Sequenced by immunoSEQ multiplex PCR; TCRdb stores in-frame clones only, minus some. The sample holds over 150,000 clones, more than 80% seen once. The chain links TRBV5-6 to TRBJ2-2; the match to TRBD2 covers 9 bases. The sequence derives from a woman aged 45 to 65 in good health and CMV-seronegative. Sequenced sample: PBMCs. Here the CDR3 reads CASSPQAGGSGELFF. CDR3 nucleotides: TGTGCCAGCAGCCCTCAAGCGGGAGGATCCGGGGAGCTGTTTTTT.